Listed here are 5 T cell receptor beta chains from one sample, sequenced in a study of spatial heterogeneity in lung cancer. Overall study findings and caveats: Mutation tallies in tumors tracked expanded intratumoral alpha and beta TCR counts.

Their recognized antigens are unknown. Time point indicated: sample taken at primary tumor resection. TCRdb independently ran MiXCR on the 5' RACE reads; one entry per CDR3 protein. The table records 2,700 or so distinct CDR3 sequences, around 6.6% of them present only once. The starting material was lung tumor tissue, obtained at surgery. Receptors originate from a male donor with early-stage non-small cell lung cancer.

This clonotype counts as medium-sized. This beta chain is an unintended read in a library built for alpha chains; its size means little. V gene TRBV10-3 combines with J gene TRBJ2-2, with D tentatively TRBD1 (6 bases). The V end was cut by 4 bases, the J end by 3 bases, with 12 bases between. The CDR3 sequence is 15 residues long. CDR1 and CDR2 (germline): ENHRY, SYGVKD. The CDR3: CAISADRTYTGELFF. The CDR3 nucleotides are TGTGCCATCAGTGCCGACAGGACCTACACCGGGGAGCTGTTTTTT.

This clonotype qualifies as medium-sized. The library was prepared for alpha chains; this beta chain is a stray read, so its frequency means little. The J gene is TRBJ2-1, the V gene TRBV12-3 or TRBV12-4; D may be TRBD2 (5 bases). V was pared by 6 bases and J by 4 bases, with 13 bases between. The CDR3 runs 14 residues. The CDR3 nucleotides read TGTGCCAGCAGCAGCGGTGGCTCGTACAATGAGCAGTTCTTC. It translates to CASSSGGSYNEQFF.

In its sample, this clonotype is medium-sized. This beta chain is a stray sequence in a library constructed for alpha chains; its clone size is not meaningful. The genes are TRBV19 and TRBJ2-1, with 7 nucleotides matching TRBD1. J gave up 9 bases and V 9 bases, and 17 bases lay outside the gene matches. The CDR3 runs to 15 residues. Looked up from germline, CDR1 is LNHDA and CDR2 is SQIVND (reference sequence). The CDR3 sequence is CASSARGSKRTEQFF. CDR3 bases: TGTGCCAGCAGCGCCAGGGGGTCAAAGAGGACTGAGCAGTTCTTC.

This clonotype is medium-sized by share. In a library made to pick up alpha chains, this beta chain is a stray read with a size that means little. The chain joins TRBV3-1 to TRBJ2-1, with D possibly being TRBD2 (5 bases). Between the trimmed V and J ends, which lost 1 base and 14 bases, there was a span of 12 bases. The CDR3 spans 12 residues. The germline CDR1 and CDR2 sequences are LGHDT and YNNKEL (reference sequence). The CDR3 sequence is CASSQGAGVEFF. The CDR3 nucleotides read TGTGCCAGCAGCCAAGGAGCCGGGGTGGAGTTCTTC.

By sample fraction, this clonotype is medium-sized. This beta chain slipped into a library made for alpha chains as a stray read, so its size is not meaningful. The chain uses TRBV6-2 or TRBV6-3 and TRBJ2-1; no definite D call. Germline loops: CDR1 MNHEY, CDR2 SVGEGT. Trimming removed 6 bases at V and 4 bases at J, with 16 bases between. The CDR3 runs to 15 residues. CDR3 nucleotide sequence: TGTGCCAGCAGCCCAGACACCCTACCTTACAATGAGCAGTTCTTC. Its protein is CASSPDTLPYNEQFF.